Listed below are T cell receptor beta chains from one sample, sequenced in a study of neurological immune-mediated disorders. Using its own MiXCR run on the 5' RACE reads, TCRdb lists one record per CDR3 protein. The profile covers around 130,000 distinct CDR3 sequences, with 3% to 3.5% appearing a single time and over 1% taken by the ten largest. The sequencing input was PBMCs. The receptor set was obtained from a woman between 25 and 40 years old with multiple sclerosis. Each CDR3 is given with its conserved first and last residue. The D gene is left open where the match is weak. Size values are once, few and many counts, or a class for expanded clones, and some rows have none.

many TRBJ1-5 - TRBV4-1 TGCGCCAGCAGCCAAGATTGGGTTGATTGGGGGTCGTATCAGCCCCAGCATTTT CASSQDWVDWGSYQPQHF
many TRBJ2-5 - TRBV12-3/TRBV12-4 TGTGCCAGCCGATCAGATTGGAAAGAGACCCAGTACTTC CASRSDWKETQYF
few TRBJ2-3 - TRBV20-1 TGCAGTGATAGAGGGACCCCGGGAGACGAGCAGTATTTT CSDRGTPGDEQYF
many TRBJ1-1 - TRBV9 TGTGCCAGCAGTTTCGGGGCGAGGGACACTGAAGCTTTCTTT CASSFGARDTEAFF
many TRBJ1-1 - TRBV20-1 TGCAGTGCTAGAGATAGCCAGATCATGAACACTGAAGCTTTCTTT CSARDSQIMNTEAFF
many TRBJ2-5 TRBD2 TRBV27 TGTGCCAGCAGTTGGGGAGGGGCGGAGGGGACCCAGTACTTC CASSWGGAEGTQYF
- TRBJ2-1 TRBD2 TRBV20-1 TGCAGTGCTAGGGCGGGGGGGCCCGTTTACAATGAGCAGTTCTTC CSARAGGPVYNEQFF
many TRBJ2-7 TRBD2 TRBV20-1 TGCAGTGCTCCCCAGCCGCGGGAGGGCCCGCACGAGCAGTACTTC CSAPQPREGPHEQYF
many TRBJ2-1 - TRBV7-2 TGTGCCAGCAGCTTAGTTGGGAGTGAGCAGTTCTTC CASSLVGSEQFF
many TRBJ2-7 TRBD1 TRBV12-3/TRBV12-4 TGTGCCAGCAGTTTTACAGGGGGCTTTTACGAGCAGTACTTC CASSFTGGFYEQYF
many TRBJ1-1 - TRBV18 TGTGCCAGCTCACCAATCATAAGTCCTGAAGCTTTCTTT CASSPIISPEAFF